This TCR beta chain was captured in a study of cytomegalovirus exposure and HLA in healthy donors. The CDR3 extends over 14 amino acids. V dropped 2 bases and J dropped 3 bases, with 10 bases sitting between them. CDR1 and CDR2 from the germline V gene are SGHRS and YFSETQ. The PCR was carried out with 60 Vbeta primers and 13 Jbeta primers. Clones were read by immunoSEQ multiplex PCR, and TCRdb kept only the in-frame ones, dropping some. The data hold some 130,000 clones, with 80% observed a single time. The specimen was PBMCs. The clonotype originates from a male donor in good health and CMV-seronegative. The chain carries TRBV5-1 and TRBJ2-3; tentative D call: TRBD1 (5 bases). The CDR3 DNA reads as TGCGCCAGCAGCTTCCGGACAAATACAGATACGCAGTATTTT. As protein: CASSFRTNTDTQYF.